This is a list of T cell receptor beta chains from one sample in a study of T-cell reconstitution after alpha-beta-depleted transplantation in children. TCRdb re-derived calls from the PCR reads in MiXCR, one entry per CDR3 protein. The sample lists about 610,000 distinct CDR3 sequences; 10% were seen once. Material: PBMCs from the stem cell graft donor, obtained from the stem cell graft. The receptors originated from a human donor who donated a stem cell graft to a child with acute myeloid leukemia. CDR3s include the opening cysteine and the closing phenylalanine or tryptophan. The D gene is left open where the match is weak. Rows give clone size only sometimes, using once, few, many, or a class for an expanded clone.

>TRBD2|TRBV7-3|few|TRBJ2-1
CASSSSSGRYEQFF
TGTGCCAGCAGCTCCTCTAGCGGGAGGTACGAGCAGTTCTTC
>NA|TRBV20-1|many|TRBJ2-2
CSAKGSFHTGELFF
TGCAGTGCTAAAGGGTCCTTTCACACCGGGGAGCTGTTTTTT
>TRBD1|TRBV7-9|few|TRBJ1-1
CASSYGTGRDRAFF
TGTGCCAGCAGCTACGGGACAGGGAGGGATCGAGCTTTCTTT
>NA|TRBV4-1|NA|TRBJ2-2
CASSQDIKRANTGELFF
TGCGCCAGCAGCCAAGATATTAAGCGGGCGAACACCGGGGAGCTGTTTTTT
>NA|TRBV20-1|few|TRBJ2-5
CSASGSAGKQETQYF
TGCAGTGCTAGTGGGTCCGCTGGAAAACAAGAGACCCAGTACTTC
>TRBD2|TRBV7-2|many|TRBJ2-1
CASSLLPSGRGEQFF
TGTGCCAGCAGCTTGTTGCCTAGCGGGAGGGGGGAGCAGTTCTTC
>TRBD1|TRBV4-3|NA|TRBJ2-7
CASSQGTGPLYEQYF
TGCGCCAGCAGCCAAGGGACAGGACCCCTCTACGAGCAGTACTTC
>NA|TRBV10-2|many|TRBJ1-1
CASRDNRGGKAFF
TGCGCCAGCAGGGACAATCGGGGCGGGAAAGCTTTCTTT
>TRBD2|TRBV6-1|NA|TRBJ2-7
CASKTTAGGAYEQYF
TGTGCCAGCAAGACCACAGCGGGAGGGGCCTACGAGCAGTACTTC
>NA|TRBV6-1|NA|TRBJ2-3
CASRGPPTDTQYF
TGTGCCAGCAGGGGGCCCCCCACAGATACGCAGTATTTT
>NA|TRBV20-1|few|TRBJ2-7
CSARDAPYEQYF
TGCAGTGCTAGAGACGCACCCTACGAGCAGTACTTC
>NA|TRBV5-6|NA|TRBJ2-7
CASSFLAQSYEQYF
TGTGCCAGCAGCTTCCTAGCTCAATCCTACGAGCAGTACTTC
>TRBD1|TRBV29-1|many|TRBJ2-6
CSVRTGPHSGANVLTF
TGCAGCGTCCGGACAGGGCCCCACTCTGGGGCCAACGTCCTGACTTTC
>TRBD1|TRBV14|few|TRBJ1-1
CASSLLGGRTEAFF
TGTGCCAGCAGCCTTTTAGGGGGCCGGACTGAAGCTTTCTTT
>NA|TRBV6-6|NA|TRBJ2-3
CASSYAGLDTQYF
TGTGCCAGCAGTTACGCGGGTTTAGATACGCAGTATTTT
>NA|TRBV5-1|few|TRBJ2-5
CASSGGTEQETQYF
TGCGCCAGCAGCGGAGGGACAGAGCAAGAGACCCAGTACTTC
>NA|TRBV6-5|few|TRBJ2-1
CASRLVGEQFF
TGTGCCAGCAGACTAGTCGGTGAGCAGTTCTTC
>NA|TRBV9|NA|TRBJ2-2
CASSPQGLSVAGELFF
TGTGCCAGCAGCCCTCAGGGGCTTAGCGTAGCCGGGGAGCTGTTTTTT
>NA|TRBV6-1|NA|TRBJ1-3
CASTLLPPSGNTIYF
TGTGCCAGCACCCTCCTTCCCCCCTCTGGAAACACCATATATTTT
>NA|TRBV7-3|few|TRBJ1-4
CASSQGRGDEKLFF
TGTGCCAGCAGCCAGGGTCGGGGCGATGAAAAACTGTTTTTT
>TRBD1|TRBV10-2|NA|TRBJ2-1
CASSGAGGNNEQFF
TGCGCCAGCAGTGGGGCAGGGGGAAACAATGAGCAGTTCTTC
>TRBD2|TRBV10-3|few|TRBJ2-1
CAISEPRRTSDEQFF
TGTGCCATCAGTGAGCCCCGACGGACTAGCGATGAGCAGTTCTTC
>NA|TRBV28|few|TRBJ1-2
CASSSGTLGYTF
TGTGCCAGCAGTTCCGGGACGCTGGGCTACACCTTC
>TRBD1|TRBV15|NA|TRBJ1-1
CATSRVGDSFWNTEAFF
TGTGCCACCAGCAGAGTTGGGGACAGTTTTTGGAACACTGAAGCTTTCTTT
>TRBD1|TRBV20-1|many|TRBJ2-7
CSARDQHRDRSPKQYF
TGCAGTGCTAGAGATCAGCACCGGGACAGGTCCCCTAAGCAGTACTTC
>NA|TRBV25-1|many|TRBJ1-2
CASSERQGQTGYGYTF
TGTGCCAGCAGTGAACGCCAGGGCCAAACGGGCTATGGCTACACCTTC
>TRBD2|TRBV11-2|few|TRBJ2-1
CASSLLAFNNEQFF
TGTGCCAGCAGCCTACTAGCGTTCAACAATGAGCAGTTCTTC
>TRBD2|TRBV5-1|NA|TRBJ2-1
CASSPRLAEENEQFF
TGCGCCAGCAGCCCCCGACTAGCGGAGGAGAATGAGCAGTTCTTC
>NA|TRBV5-1|many|TRBJ2-2
CASSLPGLQTGELFF
TGCGCCAGCAGCTTACCGGGACTCCAGACCGGGGAGCTGTTTTTT
>NA|TRBV29-1|few|TRBJ1-3
CSVGRGTGNTIYF
TGCAGCGTTGGCAGGGGTACTGGAAACACCATATATTTT
>NA|TRBV3-1|few|TRBJ2-1
CASSRTGRANEQFF
TGTGCCAGCAGCCGGACAGGGAGGGCCAATGAGCAGTTCTTC
>TRBD1|TRBV28|many|TRBJ2-4
CASSLREGAENIQYF
TGTGCCAGCAGTTTACGAGAGGGGGCCGAAAACATTCAGTACTTC
>NA|TRBV6-5|NA|TRBJ2-3
CASSSKAVSTDTQYF
TGTGCCAGCAGTTCTAAGGCCGTTAGCACAGATACGCAGTATTTT
>TRBD1|TRBV7-2|NA|TRBJ2-7
CASSPGGPLDEQYF
TGTGCCAGCAGCCCAGGGGGACCCCTCGACGAGCAGTACTTC
>NA|TRBV5-1|NA|TRBJ2-5
CASSLAGEQETQYF
TGCGCCAGCAGCTTGGCAGGGGAACAAGAGACCCAGTACTTC
>NA|TRBV24-1|few|TRBJ2-7
CATSDFVRDGHYEQYF
TGTGCCACCAGTGATTTTGTCCGGGATGGCCACTACGAGCAGTACTTC
>NA|TRBV6-5|few|TRBJ2-2
CASSYFYTGELFF
TGTGCCAGCAGTTACTTTTACACCGGGGAGCTGTTTTTT
>NA|TRBV7-2|NA|TRBJ2-1
CASSLMRYNEQFF
TGTGCCAGCAGCTTAATGCGCTACAATGAGCAGTTCTTC
>NA|TRBV4-3|NA|TRBJ1-2
CASSPPGPGLGYTF
TGCGCCAGCAGTCCACCGGGCCCAGGTTTAGGCTACACCTTC
>NA|TRBV10-3|NA|TRBJ2-3
CAISAAGVSTDTQYF
TGTGCCATCAGTGCCGCAGGGGTTAGCACAGATACGCAGTATTTT
>NA|TRBV7-3|few|TRBJ2-5
CASSLRGWGTSQETQYF
TGTGCCAGCAGCTTAAGGGGCTGGGGGACATCCCAAGAGACCCAGTACTTC
>NA|TRBV29-1|few|TRBJ1-2
CSVGTWGIRDGYTF
TGCAGCGTTGGAACCTGGGGGATCAGAGATGGCTACACCTTC